The source of this T cell receptor beta chain is a study of siplizumab effects on memory and regulatory T cells. Study-level results: Naive T cells, seemingly more diverse than memory cells, seemed major alloresponse contributors. Siplizumab brought about a significant reduction in alloreactive sequences traceable to unstimulated CD4+ memory cells. A minor fraction of alloreactive clones, and no more, mapped to unstimulated subsets.

On this clone: Its specificity is unknown. The junction and the germline gene differ at one end; a read error may be behind it.

The length of the CDR3 is 15 residues. Germline CDR1 reads SGHTA; CDR2 reads FQGNSA. Data came from immunoSEQ multiplex PCR; TCRdb stores just in-frame clones and leaves some out. The table includes 8,500 to 10,000 clones, about 41% detected once. Researchers maintained the mixed lymphocyte reaction cells in coculture at 37°C for 5 to 7 days. The sequence derives from a human donor in good health; the cells came from an allogeneic mixed lymphocyte reaction. Material for sequencing was CFSE-low (dividing) CD4+ T cells sorted from an allogeneic mixed lymphocyte reaction. The chain recombines TRBV7-2 with TRBJ1-2; 7 bases are a match to TRBD1. CDR3 DNA sequence: TGTGCCAGCAGCCTCCAGCCGACAGGGTCCGATGGCCACACCTTC. Translating it yields CASSLQPTGSDGHTF.